This TCR beta chain was identified during a study of OX40 agonist ivuxolimab in advanced cancers. Study-level information: The group had a mean age of roughly 56 years, ranged from 23 to 79, and was around 82% male.

Measured with immunoSEQ multiplex PCR; TCRdb has only the in-frame clones, and not every one. The profile shows around 62,000 clones, roughly nine tenths of them singletons. Germline-derived CDR1 and CDR2 are SEHNR and FQNEAQ (reference sequence). The germline V and J ends were trimmed by 0 bases and 5 bases, with 10 bases remaining between them. The CDR3 runs to 14 residues. This clone was seen once. The chain has TRBV7-9 and TRBJ1-2; D perhaps matches TRBD1 (6 bases). The sample here was CD4+ or CD8+ T cells sorted from blood, taken in a trial of the OX40 agonist ivuxolimab. This TCR was recovered from an adult with an advanced solid tumor such as melanoma, head and neck, liver or kidney cancer. The CDR3 sequence is CASSLAGTTYGYTF. The CDR3 DNA is TGTGCCAGCAGCTTAGCCGGGACAACATATGGCTACACCTTC.